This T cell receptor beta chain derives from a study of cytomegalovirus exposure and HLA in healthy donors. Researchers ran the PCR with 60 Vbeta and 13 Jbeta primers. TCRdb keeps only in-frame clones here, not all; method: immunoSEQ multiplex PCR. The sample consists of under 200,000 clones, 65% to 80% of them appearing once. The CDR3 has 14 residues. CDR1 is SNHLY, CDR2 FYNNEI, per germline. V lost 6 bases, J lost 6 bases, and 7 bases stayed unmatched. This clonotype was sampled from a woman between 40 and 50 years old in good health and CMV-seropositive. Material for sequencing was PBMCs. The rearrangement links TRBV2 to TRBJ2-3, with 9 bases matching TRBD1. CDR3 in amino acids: CASSPTGGEDTQYF. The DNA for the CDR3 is TGTGCCAGCAGCCCGACAGGGGGTGAGGATACGCAGTATTTT. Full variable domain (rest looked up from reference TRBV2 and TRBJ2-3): EPEVTQTPSHQVTQMGQEVILRCVPISNHLYFYWYRQILGQKVEFLVSFYNNEISEKSEIFDDQFSVERPDGSNFTLKIRSTKLEDSAMYFCASSPTGGEDTQYFGPGTRLTVL.